These 29 T cell receptor beta chains originate from one sample sequenced in a study of post-analysis software for immune sequencing data. Study-wide points: A handful of TRBV segments were significantly more frequent in patients than in controls. TRBV5-6, TRBV5-1 and TRBV20-1 were among these segments.

cDNA libraries for TCR beta contained unique molecular identifiers. TCRdb re-called the PCR reads through MiXCR, storing one row per CDR3 protein. In the table there are approximately 770,000 distinct CDR3 sequences, roughly 46% of which are singletons. Their antigens remain unidentified. The specimen was blood. The source of these receptors is a girl under 18 with multiple sclerosis.

Only a few counts were recorded for this clonotype. J is TRBJ1-2 and V is TRBV5-1; D call uncertain. CDR1 and CDR2 from the germline V gene are SGHRS and YFSETQ. The CDR3 consists of 19 residues. Trimming left V 4 bases short and J 2 bases short, with 27 bases between. CDR3 amino acids: CASSRWGPSGNPGNYGYTF. CDR3 DNA sequence: TGCGCCAGCAGCCGTTGGGGTCCATCAGGAAACCCGGGGAACTATGGCTACACCTTC. The full variable domain, rest sourced from reference TRBV5-1 and TRBJ1-2, is KAGVTQTPRYLIKTRGQQVTLSCSPISGHRSVSWYQQTPGQGLQFLFEYFSETQRNKGNFPGRFSGRQFSNSRSEMNVSTLELGDSALYLCASSRWGPSGNPGNYGYTFGSGTRLTVV.

This clonotype was seen a handful of times. The chain recombines TRBV7-2 with TRBJ2-7, with D tentatively TRBD2 (6 bases). This CDR3 is 15 amino acids long. The V and J ends lost 1 base and 3 bases respectively, with 13 bases between them. Germline V gene lookup returns CDR1 SGHTA and CDR2 FQGNSA. CDR3 sequence: CASSLGGTAFYEQYF. DNA of the CDR3: TGTGCCAGCAGCTTAGGGGGGACTGCATTCTACGAGCAGTACTTC.

J is TRBJ2-5 and V is TRBV9; weak D call: TRBD1 (6 bases). The assigned J gene may be wrong: the sequence end matches TRBJ2-7 better. The germline V gene has CDR1 SGDLS and CDR2 YYNGEE. The CDR3 consists of 15 residues. CDR3 coding DNA: TGTGCCAGCAGCGTAGGAGGGGGAACGACCTACGAGCAGTACTTC. It translates to CASSVGGGTTYEQYF.

This clonotype was observed a few times. This sequence joins TRBV6-5 and TRBJ1-2; D might be TRBD1 (6 bases). The CDR3 spans 12 residues. V was pared by 6 bases and J by 8 bases, with 13 bases between. Germline V gene lookup returns CDR1 MNHEY and CDR2 SVGAGI. CDR3 DNA: TGTGCCAGCAGCCTGGGGGGGCGAGGCTACACCTTC. Amino acid sequence: CASSLGGRGYTF.

This rearrangement joins TRBV9 to TRBJ2-5, with TRBD1 identical over 8 bases. V shed 3 bases and J 3 bases; nucleotides not matched to a gene: 7. Germline-derived CDR1 and CDR2 are SGDLS and YYNGEE. The CDR3 totals 15 residues. CDR3 protein: CASSERGTGKETQYF. CDR3 sequence (DNA): TGTGCCAGCAGCGAGAGAGGGACAGGAAAAGAGACCCAGTACTTC.

This chain connects TRBV20-1 to TRBJ2-7, with D perhaps TRBD2 (6 bases). Trimming pared 3 bases from V and 2 bases from J, leaving 14 bases between. Germline CDR1 DFQATT, CDR2 SNEGSKA (reference sequence). The CDR3 extends over 14 amino acids. The DNA for the CDR3 is TGCAGTGCTAGGGTTGGGGACTCAACCTACGAGCAGTACTTC. Translated: CSARVGDSTYEQYF.

The chain employs TRBV20-1 and TRBJ2-7; TRBD2 matches at 12 bases. Germline CDR1 is DFQATT and CDR2 is SNEGSKA (reference sequence). Trimming removed 5 bases from V and 10 bases from J; junction bases left unmatched: 15. This CDR3 is built from 15 residues. The CDR3 here is CSALSPTSGSGSQYF. The CDR3 DNA follows: TGCAGTGCTCTCTCCCCGACTAGCGGGAGCGGTAGCCAGTACTTC.

This chain links TRBV7-9 with TRBJ2-7; 10 nucleotides agree with TRBD1. Per the germline V gene, CDR1 is SEHNR and CDR2 is FQNEAQ (reference sequence). Trimming took 2 bases from V and 3 from J; bases not matched to a gene: 4. This CDR3 is 15 amino acids long. The CDR3 here is CASSLRDRGLYEQYF. The CDR3 DNA reads TGTGCCAGCAGCTTACGGGACAGGGGACTCTACGAGCAGTACTTC.

This clonotype was picked up a small number of times. The CDR3 protein is CASSPLRGYNEQFF. CDR3 nucleotide sequence: TGTGCCAGCAGCCCCCTGCGCGGGTACAATGAGCAGTTCTTC. The rearrangement uses TRBV7-2 and TRBJ2-1, with a weak D call TRBD2 (5 bases). The CDR3 covers 14 residues. Germline V gene lookup returns CDR1 SGHTA and CDR2 FQGNSA. Trimming cost V 5 bases and J 4 bases, with 12 bases left between them.

V and J are TRBV24-1 and TRBJ2-1; possibly TRBD2 for D (5 bases). Germline values: CDR1 KGHDR, CDR2 SFDVKD. The V and J ends lost 0 bases and 5 bases respectively, with 7 bases between them. The CDR3 spans 14 residues. The chain's CDR3 is CATSDLGLHNEQFF. The CDR3 nucleotides read TGTGCCACCAGTGATTTGGGACTTCACAATGAGCAGTTCTTC.

The chain couples TRBV5-1 to TRBJ1-2; D possibly corresponds to TRBD1 (6 bases). The germline V gene encodes CDR1 SGHRS and CDR2 YFSETQ. Trimming took 0 bases from V and 6 from J, leaving 12 bases between them. CDR3 length equals 14 residues. The CDR3 DNA reads as TGCGCCAGCAGCTTGGCCGGGGGGGCTGATGGCTACACCTTC. Translation gives CASSLAGGADGYTF.

In the case of this clonotype: A read error may account for a junction end that differs from germline. The V call is TRBV27, the J call TRBJ1-2; 7 bases map to TRBD1. Germline V gene sequence: CDR1 MNHEY, CDR2 SMNVEV (reference sequence). This CDR3 has 16 amino acids. The CDR3 DNA follows: TGTGCCTGCAGTTTATCGGGACAGACTCGGACCTATGGCTACACCTTC. As protein: CACSLSGQTRTYGYTF.

This sequence joins TRBV7-9 and TRBJ2-4; 7 nucleotides line up with TRBD2. The end of the DNA is better explained by TRBJ2-7, so the J call may be wrong. Germline V gene sequence: CDR1 SEHNR, CDR2 FQNEAQ (reference sequence). The CDR3 covers 15 residues. The CDR3 here is CASSLAGLDPNEQYF. DNA of the CDR3: TGTGCCAGCAGCTTAGCAGGACTAGACCCCAACGAGCAGTACTTC.

The sample holds a few counts of this clonotype. The chain recombines TRBV4-1 with TRBJ2-1; a possible D gene is TRBD1 (6 bases). The CDR3 is 15 amino acids. From germline, CDR1 is MGHRA and CDR2 YSYEKL. V lost 4 bases and J lost 6, with 16 bases in between. The CDR3 sequence: CASSLSTGRGNEQFF. In nucleotides, the CDR3 is TGCGCCAGCAGCCTCTCAACAGGGAGAGGCAATGAGCAGTTCTTC.

Only a few counts were recorded for this clonotype. This chain uses TRBV7-6 with TRBJ1-4, with D possibly being TRBD1 (5 bases). The germline CDR1 and CDR2 sequences are SGHVS and FNYEAQ. Trimming took off 2 bases at V and 0 bases at J, with 10 bases between the two ends. This CDR3 comprises 16 residues. For the CDR3, the DNA is TGTGCCAGCAGCTTAATGGGGGGATCAACTAATGAAAAACTGTTTTTT. It is translated as CASSLMGGSTNEKLFF. Complete variable domain (other parts from reference TRBV7-6 and TRBJ1-4): GAGVSQSPRYKVTKRGQDVALRCDPISGHVSLYWYRQALGQGPEFLTYFNYEAQQDKSGLPNDRFSAERPEGSISTLTIQRTEQRDSAMYRCASSLMGGSTNEKLFFGSGTQLSVL.

The chain has TRBV15 and TRBJ2-7, with D perhaps matching TRBD2 (6 bases). Germline CDR1 is LNHNV and CDR2 is YYDKDF (reference sequence). Trimming took off 5 bases at V and 1 base at J, with 9 bases between the two ends. There are 13 residues in the CDR3. CDR3 DNA: TGTGCCACCAGCCCCCGGGGGTCCTACGAGCAGTACTTC. Translation: CATSPRGSYEQYF.

J is TRBJ2-7 and V is TRBV5-1, with TRBD2 identical over 9 bases. J was trimmed by 2 bases and V by 4 bases; bases with no gene match: 10. The length of the CDR3 is 16 residues. Germline loops: CDR1 SGHRS, CDR2 YFSETQ. As DNA, the CDR3 is TGCGCCAGCAGCGACCGAGGCTCTAGCGGGACCTACGAGCAGTACTTC. Amino acid sequence: CASSDRGSSGTYEQYF.

With regard to this clonotype: A read error may produce the germline difference seen at one junction end. The chain uses TRBV5-1 and TRBJ2-3, with D maybe TRBD1 (6 bases). This CDR3 has 16 amino acids. Germline CDR1 SGHRS, CDR2 YFSETQ. This CDR3 reads CAGSYTGTQGTDTQYF. CDR3 in DNA: TGCGCCGGCAGCTACACCGGGACACAAGGCACAGATACGCAGTATTTT.

The chain employs TRBV6-5 and TRBJ1-5; D call uncertain. Germline V gene lookup returns CDR1 MNHEY and CDR2 SVGAGI. V was cut by 6 bases and J by 4 bases, with 7 bases left in between. This CDR3 is built from 12 residues. CDR3 in amino acids: CASRHSNQPQHF. The DNA of the CDR3 is TGTGCCAGCAGGCACTCGAATCAGCCCCAGCATTTT.

In this sample, this clonotype turned up a few times. This chain connects TRBV6-5 to TRBJ1-6; unclear D gene. CDR1 and CDR2 from the germline V gene are MNHEY and SVGAGI. This CDR3 is built from 12 residues. With 5 bases removed from V and 11 bases from J, the gap between germline ends came to 10 bases. The CDR3 coding sequence is TGTGCCAGCAGTCTGGGAACCCCACCCCTCCACTTT. It codes for CASSLGTPPLHF.

This chain links TRBV30 with TRBJ2-4; the match to TRBD1 covers 7 bases. In germline, CDR1 is GTSNPN, CDR2 SVGIG (reference sequence). V dropped 5 bases and J dropped 6; count of bases not matched to a gene: 4. The CDR3 contains 12 residues. The CDR3 here is CAWAHRGNIQYF. The CDR3 DNA follows: TGTGCCTGGGCCCACAGGGGAAACATTCAGTACTTC. The full variable domain, with the rest looked up from reference TRBV30 and TRBJ2-4, is SQTIHQWPATLVQPVGSPLSLECTVEGTSNPNLYWYRQAAGRGLQLLFYSVGIGQISSEVPQNLSASRPQDRQFILSSKKLLLSDSGFYLCAWAHRGNIQYFGAGTRLSVL.

This clonotype showed up just once. The J gene is TRBJ2-1, the V gene TRBV14; D uncertain. This CDR3 is built from 13 residues. Germline V gene data show CDR1 as SGHDN and CDR2 as FVKESK. The V and J ends lost 1 base and 9 bases respectively, with 10 bases between them. The CDR3 DNA follows: TGTGCCAGCAGCCAAGTCTATAGCAGTGAGCAGTTCTTC. It specifies CASSQVYSSEQFF.

In this sample, this clonotype turned up a few times. The V call is TRBV5-1, the J call TRBJ2-7, with TRBD1 matching over 7 bases. J lost 2 bases, V lost 3 bases, and 8 bases had no gene match. The CDR3 loop spans 15 amino acids. Germline V CDR1 and CDR2: SGHRS, YFSETQ. The CDR3 sequence is CASSSGQAKTYEQYF. CDR3 bases: TGCGCCAGCAGCTCTGGACAGGCGAAAACCTACGAGCAGTACTTC.

There are a few counts of this clonotype. The rearrangement joins TRBV12-3 or TRBV12-4 to TRBJ2-2, with a tentative D call TRBD1 (6 bases). Trimming took off 6 bases at V and 7 bases at J, with 9 bases between the two ends. This CDR3 contains 12 residues. The CDR3 sequence is CASSPRGGELFF. CDR3 sequence (DNA): TGTGCCAGCAGCCCCAGGGGCGGGGAGCTGTTTTTT.

V usage is TRBV29-1 and J usage is TRBJ2-7; D is uncertain. The V end was cut by 8 bases, the J end by 6 bases, with 17 bases between. The CDR3 covers 12 residues. Germline CDR1 and CDR2: SQVTM and ANQGSEA. CDR3 amino acids: CSRSLLPGEQYF. CDR3 bases: TGCAGCCGCTCGTTGCTTCCTGGCGAGCAGTACTTC.

For this clonotype: The junction departs from germline at one end; a sequencing error may be responsible. The chain carries TRBV29-1 and TRBJ2-5; 7 bases match TRBD1. Germline V CDR1 and CDR2: SQVTM, ANQGSEA. CDR3 length: 13 residues. CDR3 nucleotide sequence: TGCAGCGTGCAACTGACAGGGAAAGAGACCCGGTACTTC. Residues: CSVQLTGKETRYF.

This clonotype has a handful of counts. V gene TRBV29-1 combines with J gene TRBJ2-7; TRBD1 is a possible D gene (5 bases). Trimming stripped 6 bases from V and 6 bases from J, with 18 bases between. The CDR3 is 13 amino acids. From germline, CDR1 is SQVTM and CDR2 ANQGSEA. CDR3: CSVCWTVTGEQYF. In nucleotides, the CDR3 is TGCAGCGTCTGTTGGACGGTCACAGGCGAGCAGTACTTC.

This chain uses TRBV10-3 with TRBJ2-1, with D maybe TRBD2 (5 bases). Per the germline V gene, CDR1 is ENHRY and CDR2 is SYGVKD. The CDR3 consists of 13 residues. The V and J ends lost 10 bases and 6 bases respectively, with 16 bases between them. For the CDR3, the DNA is TGTGCCACCGGAGGCCCAGCTTTCAATGAGCAGTTCTTC. Protein product: CATGGPAFNEQFF.

A note on this clonotype: One end of the junction varies from germline; a read error may be responsible. The CDR3 DNA follows: TGTGCCAGCAGTTTCGGACAGATTTTGTCCCGTGAAAAACCGTTTTTT. Translating gives CASSFGQILSREKPFF. The gene calls are TRBV12-3 or TRBV12-4 and TRBJ1-4, with D possibly TRBD1 on 6 matching bases. CDR3 length: 16 amino acids.